The clone carrying this TCR delta chain turned up a few times. A read error likely explains why the TCRdb protein, taken from a much larger clone, differs from this DNA's translation at residue 5; the protein shown is translated from the DNA. This record comes from a study of γδ T cells in repeated Plasmodium falciparum infection. Background on the study: Age- and gender-matched Australian children served as comparison for malaria-exposed Malian children. Samples were taken at baseline, before some infections, and 21 days after each.

TCRdb reprocessed the multiplex PCR reads using CATT. The sample holds around 49,000 delta-chain clones, roughly 2% seen once. This TCR derives from a pool of human donors (malaria-infected and uninfected, not separated). The sequenced sample was gamma-delta T cells from blood.

The CDR3 loop is CAFYYHFSRARQTGDGWNTDKLIF. DNA of the CDR3: TGTGCCTTTTACTACCACTTTTCAAGGGCACGACAGACGGGGGATGGATGGAACACCGATAAACTCATCTTT. The rearrangement joins TRDV3 to TRDJ1; 7 nucleotides agree with TRDD3. In the absence of a J gene in TCRdb, the DNA was matched to germline to assign it here. The J segment lost 0 bases and the V segment lost 2 bases, leaving 36 bases of the junction unmatched. The germline gives CDR1 TVYSNPD, CDR2 GDNSRS (reference sequence). CDR3 length: 24 amino acids.